The clone carrying this TCR beta chain was counted between two and nine times. The antigen is unknown. UMIs and sample barcodes were carried by the TCR alpha and TCR beta cDNA libraries that 5'RACE produced using constant-segment primers. MiXCR, applied by TCRdb to the 5' RACE reads, yields one record per CDR3 protein. The profile covers 200,000 to 250,000 distinct CDR3 sequences, with 10% to 13% appearing a single time and approximately 3% taken by the ten largest. The data are from a study of T-cell memory formation after mild COVID-19. Broader study findings: Among clones peaking at day 37 in the second wave, SARS-CoV-2 specificity remained unconfirmed. Pre-infection memory already had some responding clones, implying cross-reactive memory joined.

The sample was PBMCs or a T cell subset sorted from them (not recorded which). The clonotype comes from a man aged 18 to 30 who had mild COVID-19 (a few samples of this study predate the infection). Cell type and time point are not known.

The CDR3 DNA is TGTGCCAGCAGCTCTTTTGGGACAGGGGGGGTTCGCGCTTTCTTT. Translation gives CASSSFGTGGVRAFF. The chain couples TRBV7-2 to TRBJ1-1, with 11 nucleotides matching TRBD1. Germline V gene sequence: CDR1 SGHTA, CDR2 FQGNSA. The V segment lost 4 bases and the J segment 11 bases; nucleotides outside the gene matches: 12. The CDR3 is made up of 15 amino acids.